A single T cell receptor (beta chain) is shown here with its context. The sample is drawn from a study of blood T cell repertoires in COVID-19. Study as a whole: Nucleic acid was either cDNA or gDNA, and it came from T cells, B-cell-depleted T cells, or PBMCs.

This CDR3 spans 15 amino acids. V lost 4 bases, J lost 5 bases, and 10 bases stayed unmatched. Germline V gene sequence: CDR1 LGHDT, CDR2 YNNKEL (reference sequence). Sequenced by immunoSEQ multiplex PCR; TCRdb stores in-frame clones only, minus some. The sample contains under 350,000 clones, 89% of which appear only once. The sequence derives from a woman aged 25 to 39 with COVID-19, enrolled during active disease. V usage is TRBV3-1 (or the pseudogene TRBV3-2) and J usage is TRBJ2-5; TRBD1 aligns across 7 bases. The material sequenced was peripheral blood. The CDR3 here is CASSPGTAPGETQYF. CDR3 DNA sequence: TGTGCCAGCAGCCCCGGGACAGCTCCAGGGGAGACCCAGTACTTC.